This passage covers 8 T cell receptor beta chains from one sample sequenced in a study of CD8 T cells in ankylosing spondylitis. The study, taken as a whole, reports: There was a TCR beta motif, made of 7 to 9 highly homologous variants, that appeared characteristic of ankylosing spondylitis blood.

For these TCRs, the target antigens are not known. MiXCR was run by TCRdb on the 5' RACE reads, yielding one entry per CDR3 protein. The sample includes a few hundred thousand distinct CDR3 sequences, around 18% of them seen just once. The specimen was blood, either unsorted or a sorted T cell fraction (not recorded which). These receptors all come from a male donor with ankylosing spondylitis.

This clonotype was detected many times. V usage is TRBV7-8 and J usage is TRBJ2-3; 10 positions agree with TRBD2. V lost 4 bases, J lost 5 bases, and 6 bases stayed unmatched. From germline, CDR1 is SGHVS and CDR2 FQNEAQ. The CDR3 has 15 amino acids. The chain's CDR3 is CASSSERGGRDTQYF. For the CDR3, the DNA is TGTGCCAGCAGCTCGGAGCGGGGGGGCAGAGATACGCAGTATTTT.

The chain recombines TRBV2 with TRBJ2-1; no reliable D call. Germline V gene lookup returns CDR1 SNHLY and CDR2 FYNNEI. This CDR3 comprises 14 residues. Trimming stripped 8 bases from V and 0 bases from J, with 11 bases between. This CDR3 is CASGPRNSYNEQFF. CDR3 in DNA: TGTGCCAGCGGTCCCCGGAACTCCTACAATGAGCAGTTCTTC.

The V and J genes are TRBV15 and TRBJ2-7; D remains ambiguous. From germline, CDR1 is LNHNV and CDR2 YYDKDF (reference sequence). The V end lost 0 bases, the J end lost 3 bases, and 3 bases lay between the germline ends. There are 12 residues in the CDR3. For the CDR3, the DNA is TGTGCCACCAGCAGAGACAGCTACGAGCAGTACTTC. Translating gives CATSRDSYEQYF.

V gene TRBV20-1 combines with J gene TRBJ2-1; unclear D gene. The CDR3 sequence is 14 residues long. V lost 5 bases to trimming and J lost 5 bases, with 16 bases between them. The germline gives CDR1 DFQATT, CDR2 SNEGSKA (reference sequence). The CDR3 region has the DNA TGCAGTGCTGGCCATTGGACGGAGAACAATGAGCAGTTCTTC. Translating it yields CSAGHWTENNEQFF.

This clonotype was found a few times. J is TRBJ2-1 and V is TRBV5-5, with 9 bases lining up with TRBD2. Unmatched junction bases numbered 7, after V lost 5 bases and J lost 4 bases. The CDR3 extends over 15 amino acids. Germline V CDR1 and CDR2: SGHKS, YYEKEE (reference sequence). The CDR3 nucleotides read TGTGCCAGCAGACCGGGACTAGCAGATTACAATGAGCAGTTCTTC. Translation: CASRPGLADYNEQFF.

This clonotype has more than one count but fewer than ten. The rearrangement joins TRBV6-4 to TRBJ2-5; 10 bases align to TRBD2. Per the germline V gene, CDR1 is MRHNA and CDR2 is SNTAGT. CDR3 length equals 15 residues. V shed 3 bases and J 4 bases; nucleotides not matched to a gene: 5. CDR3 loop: CASSDVAGGLETQYF. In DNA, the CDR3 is TGTGCCAGCAGTGATGTAGCGGGGGGCCTAGAGACCCAGTACTTC.

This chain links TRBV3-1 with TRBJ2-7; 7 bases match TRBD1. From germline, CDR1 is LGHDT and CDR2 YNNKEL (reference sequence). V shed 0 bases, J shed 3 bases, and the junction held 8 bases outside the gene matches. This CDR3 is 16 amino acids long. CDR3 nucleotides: TGTGCCAGCAGCCAAGACGATACAGGGGTTTACTACGAGCAGTACTTC. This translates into CASSQDDTGVYYEQYF.

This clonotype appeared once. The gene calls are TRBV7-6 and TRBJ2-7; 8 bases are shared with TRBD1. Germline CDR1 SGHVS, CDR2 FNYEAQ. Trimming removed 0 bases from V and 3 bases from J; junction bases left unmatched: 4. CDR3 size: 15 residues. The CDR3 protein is CASSLAGTGNYEQYF. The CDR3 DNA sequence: TGTGCCAGCAGCTTAGCCGGGACAGGCAACTACGAGCAGTACTTC.